Shown below are 10 T cell receptor beta chains from a single sample sequenced in a study of spatial heterogeneity in lung cancer. Their target antigens are unknown. As for time point: sample taken at primary tumor resection. Whole-study findings and limits: It was found that expanded intratumoral alpha and beta TCR counts tracked tumor mutation counts.

TCRdb processed the 5' RACE reads anew with MiXCR; each CDR3 protein has one entry. The profile shows around 100,000 distinct CDR3 sequences, roughly 4.5% of them singletons. This specimen was lung tumor tissue, taken at surgery. The receptors stem from a male donor with early-stage non-small cell lung cancer.

This clonotype was counted ten times or more. This chain links TRBV15 with TRBJ2-4; 8 bases line up with TRBD2. The germline gives CDR1 LNHNV, CDR2 YYDKDF (reference sequence). The trim removed 2 bases at V and 11 bases at J, leaving 14 bases unmatched. This CDR3 spans 16 amino acids. CDR3 region: CATSRSIVAGLQVQYF. CDR3 coding DNA: TGTGCCACCAGCAGAAGTATCGTAGCGGGATTACAGGTTCAGTACTTC.

This clonotype was picked up many times. V and J are TRBV10-2 and TRBJ1-2; 7 bases agree with TRBD1. Germline V gene data show CDR1 as WSHSY and CDR2 as SAAADI. There are 13 residues in the CDR3. J gave up 9 bases and V 3 bases, and 7 bases lay outside the gene matches. CDR3: CASSDLGQISYTF. In DNA form, the CDR3 reads TGCGCCAGCAGTGACCTGGGACAGATAAGCTACACCTTC.

This clonotype was found many times. This rearrangement joins TRBV2 to TRBJ1-2, with D possibly matching TRBD1 (6 bases). V lost 5 bases and J 3 bases, leaving 16 bases between the germline ends. The length of the CDR3 is 15 residues. Germline-derived CDR1 and CDR2 are SNHLY and FYNNEI. CDR3 DNA: TGTGCCAGCAGTCGGGGGCAGGGCGGCGACTATGGCTACACCTTC. Its translation is CASSRGQGGDYGYTF.

The table lists this clonotype with many counts. The chain has TRBV27 and TRBJ2-2; D is unclear. V was shortened by 2 bases and J by 2 bases, with 12 bases between the two germline ends. Germline lookup yields CDR1 MNHEY and CDR2 SMNVEV (reference sequence). This CDR3 is 16 amino acids long. This CDR3 reads CASSLLPYPNTGELFF. The CDR3 nucleotides are TGTGCCAGCAGTTTACTTCCCTACCCTAACACCGGGGAGCTGTTTTTT.

At least ten counts were recorded for this clonotype. The J gene is TRBJ1-2, the V gene TRBV6-5; the D is unclear. This CDR3 has 11 residues. Germline values: CDR1 MNHEY, CDR2 SVGAGI. V lost 6 bases and J 0 bases, leaving 2 bases between the germline ends. The CDR3 sequence: CASRTNYGYTF. The CDR3 region has the DNA TGTGCCAGCAGAACTAACTATGGCTACACCTTC.

This clonotype was seen at least ten times. The chain combines TRBV7-9 with TRBJ1-1; D is ambiguous. The CDR3 is 13 amino acids. The V gene lost 0 bases and the J gene lost 6 bases, with 8 bases spanning the gap. Germline CDR1 SEHNR, CDR2 FQNEAQ (reference sequence). The CDR3 DNA reads as TGTGCCAGCAGCTTAGCTCTGGGCGCTGAAGCTTTCTTT. It is translated as CASSLALGAEAFF.

With respect to this clonotype: It may be a read error: a sequence one base away is much more abundant. The CDR3 nucleotides read TGTGCCAGCAGCCTGGGACTTGGGATTTACGAGCAGTACTTC. It codes for CASSLGLGIYEQYF. This chain links TRBV3-1 with TRBJ2-7; D is possibly TRBD2 (6 bases). V was clipped by 4 bases and J by 4 bases, with 14 bases between them. Germline V lookup: CDR1 LGHDT, CDR2 YNNKEL (reference sequence). The CDR3 is made up of 14 amino acids.

This clonotype was recorded at least ten times. The chain carries TRBV28 and TRBJ2-2; no clear D gene. The CDR3 loop spans 13 amino acids. V was pared by 4 bases and J by 0 bases, with 3 bases between. Germline V CDR1 and CDR2: MDHEN, SYDVKM. CDR3 bases: TGTGCCAGCAGTTCTACGAACACCGGGGAGCTGTTTTTT. It codes for CASSSTNTGELFF.

This clonotype was recorded many times. The V and J genes are TRBV7-2 and TRBJ2-1; D unresolved. CDR1 is SGHTA, CDR2 FQGNSA, per germline. V shed 2 bases and J shed 0 bases, with 8 bases lying between them. The CDR3 loop spans 15 amino acids. The CDR3 region is CASSLSVSSYNEQFF. Written as DNA, the CDR3 is TGTGCCAGCAGCTTAAGCGTTAGCTCCTACAATGAGCAGTTCTTC. Full variable domain (missing parts from reference TRBV7-2 and TRBJ2-1): GAGVSQSPSNKVTEKGKDVELRCDPISGHTALYWYRQSLGQGLEFLIYFQGNSAPDKSGLPSDRFSAERTGGSVSTLTIQRTQQEDSAVYLCASSLSVSSYNEQFFGPGTRLTVL.

This clonotype has a count of ten or more. The chain recombines TRBV19 with TRBJ1-5; weak D call: TRBD1 (5 bases). V dropped 4 bases and J dropped 3 bases, with 13 bases sitting between them. This CDR3 has 15 amino acids. Germline lookup yields CDR1 LNHDA and CDR2 SQIVND (reference sequence). DNA of the CDR3: TGTGCCAGTAGTACCGGGGGGGGAATCAATCAGCCCCAGCATTTT. Translated, it gives CASSTGGGINQPQHF.